This entry lists 30 T cell receptor beta chains sequenced from one sample in a study of shared clonotypes between healthy human individuals. Produced via immunoSEQ multiplex PCR; TCRdb's table is partial and in-frame only. Among about 2.4 million clones listed, 80% to 95% were seen once. The specimen was naive CD4+ T cells from PBMCs. The subset is: CD45RA+ positively selected. These receptor sequences come from a man younger than 35 in good health. Some clones in this sample may be carry-over from other donors' samples.

This chain links TRBV19 with TRBJ2-1; a possible D gene is TRBD2 (6 bases). CDR1 LNHDA and CDR2 SQIVND come from the germline V gene (reference sequence). V was cut by 1 base and J by 4 bases, with 14 bases left in between. CDR3 length equals 16 residues. Here the CDR3 reads CASSIVPAGGYNEQFF. The CDR3 DNA is TGTGCCAGTAGTATAGTCCCAGCGGGCGGATACAATGAGCAGTTCTTC.

This chain joins TRBV11-3 and TRBJ2-5; 11 nucleotides agree with TRBD1. The CDR3 is made up of 14 amino acids. Germline CDR1 is SGHNT and CDR2 is YENEEA. V lost 5 bases and J lost 4; bases outside the gene matches: 3. CDR3 nucleotide sequence: TGTGCCAGCAGCCCGGACAGGGGGCTAGAGACCCAGTACTTC. Translation: CASSPDRGLETQYF.

J is TRBJ2-1 and V is TRBV5-1; tentatively, D is TRBD1 (7 bases). The germline V and J ends were trimmed by 0 bases and 4 bases, with 17 bases remaining between them. CDR1 is SGHRS, CDR2 YFSETQ, per germline. CDR3 length: 17 residues. The CDR3 region has the DNA TGCGCCAGCAGCTTGGGGTTCGAGGGGGCGGGATACAATGAGCAGTTCTTC. Protein product: CASSLGFEGAGYNEQFF.

The V and J genes are TRBV6-5 and TRBJ1-1; no firm D call. Germline CDR1 is MNHEY and CDR2 is SVGAGI. This CDR3 is built from 15 residues. Trimming cost V 7 bases and J 0 bases, with 15 bases left between them. CDR3 in amino acids: CASTRRANLNTEAFF. The CDR3 nucleotides are TGTGCCAGCACCAGACGCGCAAACCTGAACACTGAAGCTTTCTTT.

The chain employs TRBV28 and TRBJ2-7; TRBD1 matches at 7 bases. The CDR3 loop spans 15 amino acids. Germline V CDR1 and CDR2: MDHEN, SYDVKM. With V trimmed by 5 bases and J by 3 bases, 10 bases remained unmatched. As DNA, the CDR3 is TGTGCCAGCAGTACTGGACAGGAGCAGAGCTACGAGCAGTACTTC. It codes for CASSTGQEQSYEQYF.

The rearrangement uses TRBV14 and TRBJ2-7, with TRBD2 matching over 10 bases. Germline V lookup: CDR1 SGHDN, CDR2 FVKESK. This CDR3 has 16 amino acids. V lost 6 bases to trimming and J lost 0 bases; unmatched junction nucleotides: 8. The CDR3: CASSRTSGRSSYEQYF. In nucleotides, the CDR3 is TGTGCCAGCAGTCGGACTAGCGGAAGGAGCTCCTACGAGCAGTACTTC.

As DNA, the CDR3 is TGTGCCAGCAGTAACCCAGCGGGGTGGTCCTACGAGCAGTACTTC. Translation gives CASSNPAGWSYEQYF. The chain employs TRBV6-6 and TRBJ2-7, with 7 bases aligning to TRBD2. V shed 5 bases and J 1 base; nucleotides not matched to a gene: 8. There are 15 residues in the CDR3. Germline V CDR1 and CDR2: MNHNY, SVGAGI (reference sequence).

The chain has TRBV9 and TRBJ1-2; 8 bases align to TRBD1. Germline V gene sequence: CDR1 SGDLS, CDR2 YYNGEE. The CDR3 is 14 amino acids. Trimming removed 7 bases from V and 6 bases from J; junction bases left unmatched: 11. The CDR3 region has the DNA TGTGCCAGCCATAATAACAGGGGGATGCATGGCTACACCTTC. Its protein product is CASHNNRGMHGYTF.

The chain uses TRBV29-1 and TRBJ2-3; no firm D call. There are 11 residues in the CDR3. V shed 7 bases and J shed 3 bases, with 8 bases lying between them. Germline loops: CDR1 SQVTM, CDR2 ANQGSEA. In DNA, the CDR3 is TGCAGCGCCACGACAACAGATACGCAGTATTTT. It specifies CSATTTDTQYF.

The V call is TRBV4-1, the J call TRBJ1-1; 7 positions agree with TRBD1. The CDR3 totals 14 residues. With 4 bases clipped from V and 5 bases from J, the junction kept 7 bases outside the gene matches. Germline CDR1 is MGHRA and CDR2 is YSYEKL. CDR3 DNA sequence: TGCGCCAGCAGCCGAGGGGACAGTCCTACTGAAGCTTTCTTT. Its protein is CASSRGDSPTEAFF.

The chain joins TRBV19 to TRBJ1-3; tentative D call: TRBD1 (5 bases). Between the trimmed V and J ends, which lost 4 bases and 0 bases, there was a span of 19 bases. CDR3 length: 18 amino acids. Germline lookup yields CDR1 LNHDA and CDR2 SQIVND (reference sequence). Written as DNA, the CDR3 is TGTGCCAGTAGTACTCCGCCGGGACTCCTGAGCTCTGGAAACACCATATATTTT. Its translation is CASSTPPGLLSSGNTIYF. The complete variable domain, with remaining parts taken from reference TRBV19 and TRBJ1-3, reads DGGITQSPKYLFRKEGQNVTLSCEQNLNHDAMYWYRQDPGQGLRLIYYSQIVNDFQKGDIAEGYSVSREKKESFPLTVTSAQKNPTAFYLCASSTPPGLLSSGNTIYFGEGSWLTVV.

CDR3 residues: CASSRTGTTSYNEQFF. As DNA, the CDR3 is TGTGCCAGCAGCCGGACCGGGACAACCTCCTACAATGAGCAGTTCTTC. The chain couples TRBV9 to TRBJ2-1; D may be TRBD1 (6 bases). Germline assignment: CDR1 SGDLS and CDR2 YYNGEE. This CDR3 contains 16 residues. V was cut by 4 bases and J by 0 bases, with 14 bases left in between.

The V gene is TRBV18, the J gene TRBJ2-1; D not resolved. There are 14 residues in the CDR3. Trimming removed 0 bases at V and 4 bases at J, with 7 bases between. The germline V gene encodes CDR1 KGHSH and CDR2 LQKENI. CDR3 amino acids: CASSPPVLYNEQFF. The CDR3 coding sequence is TGTGCCAGCTCACCACCGGTCCTATACAATGAGCAGTTCTTC.

The chain links TRBV7-2 to TRBJ2-1, with D possibly being TRBD1 (6 bases). The CDR3 contains 12 residues. The germline gives CDR1 SGHTA, CDR2 FQGNSA. The V and J ends lost 5 bases and 15 bases respectively, with 17 bases between them. The CDR3 DNA reads as TGTGCCAGCAGCGACCGGGACACAGGTCGGTTCTTC. Amino acids: CASSDRDTGRFF.

This chain uses TRBV5-1 with TRBJ2-3; 7 bases match TRBD1. Germline-derived CDR1 and CDR2 are SGHRS and YFSETQ. V shed 0 bases, J shed 0 bases, and the junction held 1 base outside the gene matches. The CDR3 contains 15 residues. The CDR3 DNA reads as TGCGCCAGCAGCTTGGAGGGACAGAGCACAGATACGCAGTATTTT. Translation gives CASSLEGQSTDTQYF.

This sequence joins TRBV7-2 and TRBJ1-5; 10 bases are shared with TRBD1. CDR3 length: 19 residues. Germline lookup yields CDR1 SGHTA and CDR2 FQGNSA. After removal of 4 bases from V and 2 bases from J, the junction contained 14 bases not matched to a gene. This CDR3 is CASSSRGQGTTHRNQPQHF. In DNA, the CDR3 is TGTGCCAGCAGCTCGCGGGGACAGGGGACAACCCATCGCAATCAGCCCCAGCATTTT.

The chain recombines TRBV7-9 with TRBJ2-2, with D maybe TRBD2 (5 bases). The V and J ends lost 7 bases and 7 bases respectively, with 25 bases between them. The CDR3 sequence is 17 residues long. Germline V gene sequence: CDR1 SEHNR, CDR2 FQNEAQ (reference sequence). The CDR3 nucleotides read TGTGCCAGCAACACCCCCCTTGTTGGGGTCGCGGGCGGGGAGCTGTTTTTT. Protein sequence: CASNTPLVGVAGGELFF.

The CDR3 coding sequence is TGTGCCAGCAGGGAGCCGCCGGGACAGGGATCGGCGAGGACTGAAGCTTTCTTT. Encoded protein: CASREPPGQGSARTEAFF. The J gene is TRBJ1-1, the V gene TRBV28; 9 nucleotides align to TRBD1. Germline CDR1 and CDR2: MDHEN and SYDVKM. V lost 6 bases, J lost 5 bases, and 19 bases stayed unmatched. The CDR3 length is 18 residues.

V and J are TRBV7-2 and TRBJ2-1; D is uncertain. There are 14 residues in the CDR3. The V end was cut by 1 base, the J end by 9 bases, with 13 bases between. Germline CDR1 and CDR2: SGHTA and FQGNSA. The CDR3 nucleotides read TGTGCCAGCAGCTTAGAGGTTGGGATCCCTGAGCAGTTCTTC. Its translation is CASSLEVGIPEQFF.

The chain uses TRBV28 and TRBJ2-7, with TRBD2 as a possible D gene (6 bases). Trimming removed 6 bases from V and 7 bases from J, with 19 bases in between. This CDR3 has 14 residues. Per the germline V gene, CDR1 is MDHEN and CDR2 is SYDVKM. CDR3 sequence: CASRRGGAGFEQYF. CDR3 DNA: TGTGCCAGCAGAAGAGGAGGGGCGGGATTTGAGCAGTACTTC.

Remarks on this clone: Distinct nucleotide sequences in the sample also encode this CDR3. V is TRBV7-3 and J is TRBJ1-1; D is ambiguous. The CDR3 contains 13 residues. The V and J ends lost 1 base and 2 bases respectively, with 5 bases between them. The germline V gene encodes CDR1 SGHTA and CDR2 FQGTGA. CDR3 in amino acids: CASSLMANTEAFF. CDR3 sequence (DNA): TGTGCCAGCAGCTTAATGGCTAACACTGAAGCTTTCTTT.

The chain uses TRBV10-3 and TRBJ2-3; no reliable D call. CDR3 length: 13 amino acids. Trimming left V 4 bases short and J 5 bases short, with 10 bases between. Looked up from germline, CDR1 is ENHRY and CDR2 is SYGVKD. CDR3 amino acids: CAISAAVGDTQYF. DNA of the CDR3: TGTGCCATCAGTGCCGCAGTTGGAGATACGCAGTATTTT.

The chain employs TRBV19 and TRBJ1-2; 10 bases are a match to TRBD1. The CDR3 has 16 residues. The germline V gene encodes CDR1 LNHDA and CDR2 SQIVND (reference sequence). Trimming took 2 bases from V and 2 from J; bases not matched to a gene: 5. This CDR3 is CASSIPRGQGNYGYTF. The CDR3 nucleotides are TGTGCCAGTAGTATACCCCGGGGACAGGGGAACTATGGCTACACCTTC.

The chain links TRBV7-3 to TRBJ2-2, with D unclear. Germline CDR1 and CDR2: SGHTA and FQGTGA. V lost 3 bases and J 0 bases, leaving 8 bases between the germline ends. This CDR3 is 15 amino acids long. The DNA of the CDR3 is TGTGCCAGCAGCTTCCTCCCAACGAACACCGGGGAGCTGTTTTTT. Translation gives CASSFLPTNTGELFF.

The chain has TRBV7-2 and TRBJ1-1, with TRBD1 matching 8 bases. Unmatched junction bases numbered 7, after V lost 7 bases and J lost 3 bases. CDR3 length: 14 amino acids. CDR1 is SGHTA and CDR2 is FQGNSA in the germline V gene. The CDR3 spells CASTIDRGHTEAFF. The CDR3 DNA reads as TGTGCCAGCACCATAGACAGGGGCCACACTGAAGCTTTCTTT.

The chain has TRBV1 and TRBJ2-5; the D call in the table, TRBD2, was not verified against the DNA. TRBV1 corresponds to a pseudogene. The CDR3 runs to 15 residues. DNA for the CDR3: TGCACCAGCGTATCCGCCGGGAACTTCCAAGAGACCCAGTACTTC. Amino acid sequence: CTSVSAGNFQETQYF.

This chain connects TRBV11-2 to TRBJ2-5; the match to TRBD2 covers 10 bases. J gave up 5 bases and V 5 bases, and 8 bases lay outside the gene matches. Germline V CDR1 and CDR2: SGHAT, FQNNGV. CDR3 length: 15 amino acids. Here the CDR3 DNA reads TGTGCCAGCAGCCGGACTAGCGGTCCCATTGAGACCCAGTACTTC. It specifies CASSRTSGPIETQYF.

With regard to this clone: At the DNA level, this CDR3 is encoded by other sequences in the same sample as well. The chain recombines TRBV5-1 with TRBJ2-1; tentatively, D is TRBD2 (5 bases). V was trimmed by 4 bases and J by 0 bases, leaving 8 bases between them. This CDR3 is built from 14 residues. Germline CDR1 reads SGHRS; CDR2 reads YFSETQ. CDR3 coding DNA: TGCGCCAGCAGCAGCGGAGACTCCTACAATGAGCAGTTCTTC. Translating it yields CASSSGDSYNEQFF.

This clone was seen only once. The gene calls are TRBV6-5 and TRBJ2-7; weak D call: TRBD1 (6 bases). V lost 2 bases and J 6 bases, leaving 14 bases between the germline ends. The CDR3 covers 14 residues. Germline CDR1 and CDR2: MNHEY and SVGAGI. The CDR3 DNA reads TGTGCCAGCAGTTACAGTACAGGGAGTATCGAGCAGTACTTC. It yields the protein CASSYSTGSIEQYF.

The chain carries TRBV29-1 and TRBJ2-7; either TRBD1 or TRBD2 may fit D (5 bases each). This CDR3 contains 15 residues. Trimming pared 4 bases from V and 5 bases from J, leaving 21 bases between. Germline CDR1 SQVTM, CDR2 ANQGSEA. The CDR3: CSVVSGTDNEDEQYF. CDR3 DNA sequence: TGCAGCGTTGTTTCCGGGACGGACAATGAGGACGAGCAGTACTTC.